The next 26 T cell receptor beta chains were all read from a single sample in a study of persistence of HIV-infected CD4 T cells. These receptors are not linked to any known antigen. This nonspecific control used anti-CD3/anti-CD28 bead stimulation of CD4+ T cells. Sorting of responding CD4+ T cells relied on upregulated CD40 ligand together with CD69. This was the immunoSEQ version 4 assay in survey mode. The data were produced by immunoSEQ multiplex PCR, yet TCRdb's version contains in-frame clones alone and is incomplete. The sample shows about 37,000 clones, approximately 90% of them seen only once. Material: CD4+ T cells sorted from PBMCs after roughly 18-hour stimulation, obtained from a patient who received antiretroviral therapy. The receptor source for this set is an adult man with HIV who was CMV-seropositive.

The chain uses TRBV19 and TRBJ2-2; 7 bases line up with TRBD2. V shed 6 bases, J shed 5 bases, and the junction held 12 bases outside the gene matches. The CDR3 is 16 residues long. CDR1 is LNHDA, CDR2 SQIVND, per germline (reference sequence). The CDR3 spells CASSPSGGFGTGELFF. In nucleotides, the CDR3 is TGTGCCAGTAGCCCTAGCGGTGGATTTGGGACCGGGGAGCTGTTTTTT.

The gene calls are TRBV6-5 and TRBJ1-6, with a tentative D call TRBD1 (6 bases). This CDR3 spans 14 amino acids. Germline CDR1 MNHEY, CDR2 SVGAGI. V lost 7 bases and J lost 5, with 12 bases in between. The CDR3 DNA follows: TGTGCCAGCACTCCGGGGGGCCATAATTCACCCCTCCACTTT. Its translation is CASTPGGHNSPLHF.

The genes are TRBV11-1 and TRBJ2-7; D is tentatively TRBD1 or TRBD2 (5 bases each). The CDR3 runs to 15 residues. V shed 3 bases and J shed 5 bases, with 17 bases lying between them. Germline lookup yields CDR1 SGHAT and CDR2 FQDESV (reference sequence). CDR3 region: CASSFQGTAVDEQYF. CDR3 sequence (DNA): TGTGCCAGCAGCTTCCAAGGGACGGCAGTCGACGAGCAGTACTTC.

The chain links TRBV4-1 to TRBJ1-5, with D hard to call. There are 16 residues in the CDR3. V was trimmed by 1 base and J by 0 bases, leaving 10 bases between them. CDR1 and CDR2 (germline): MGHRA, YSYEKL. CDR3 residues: CASSQVSSGSNQPQHF. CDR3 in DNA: TGCGCCAGCAGCCAAGTATCTTCGGGTAGCAATCAGCCCCAGCATTTT.

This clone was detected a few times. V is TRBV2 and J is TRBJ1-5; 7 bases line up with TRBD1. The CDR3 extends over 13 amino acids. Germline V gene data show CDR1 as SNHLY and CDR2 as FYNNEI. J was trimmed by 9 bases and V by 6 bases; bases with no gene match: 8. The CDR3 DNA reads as TGTGCCAGCAGCGACAGGGATTTTCGGCCCCAGCATTTT. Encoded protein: CASSDRDFRPQHF. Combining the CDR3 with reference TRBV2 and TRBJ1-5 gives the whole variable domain EPEVTQTPSHQVTQMGQEVILRCVPISNHLYFYWYRQILGQKVEFLVSFYNNEISEKSEIFDDQFSVERPDGSNFTLKIRSTKLEDSAMYFCASSDRDFRPQHFGDGTRLSIL.

CDR3 in amino acids: CASSRTTDQPQHF. CDR3 nucleotides: TGTGCCAGCAGTAGGACAACCGATCAGCCCCAGCATTTT. The chain carries TRBV6-5 and TRBJ1-5, with a tentative D call TRBD1 (5 bases). Germline lookup yields CDR1 MNHEY and CDR2 SVGAGI. The CDR3 is 13 residues long. V was shortened by 5 bases and J by 5 bases, with 10 bases between the two germline ends.

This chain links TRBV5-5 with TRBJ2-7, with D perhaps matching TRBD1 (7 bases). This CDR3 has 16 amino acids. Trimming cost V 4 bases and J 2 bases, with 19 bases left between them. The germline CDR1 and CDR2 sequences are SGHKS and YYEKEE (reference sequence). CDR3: CASSRTAGQSAYEQYF. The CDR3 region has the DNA TGTGCCAGCAGCCGTACCGCGGGACAGTCCGCCTACGAGCAGTACTTC.

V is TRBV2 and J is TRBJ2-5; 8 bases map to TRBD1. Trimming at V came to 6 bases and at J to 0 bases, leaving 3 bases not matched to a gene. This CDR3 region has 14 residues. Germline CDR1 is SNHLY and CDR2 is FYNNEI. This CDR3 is CASRLQGDQETQYF. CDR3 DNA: TGTGCCAGCAGATTACAGGGGGACCAAGAGACCCAGTACTTC. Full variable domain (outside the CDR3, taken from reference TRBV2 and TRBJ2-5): EPEVTQTPSHQVTQMGQEVILRCVPISNHLYFYWYRQILGQKVEFLVSFYNNEISEKSEIFDDQFSVERPDGSNFTLKIRSTKLEDSAMYFCASRLQGDQETQYFGPGTRLLVL.

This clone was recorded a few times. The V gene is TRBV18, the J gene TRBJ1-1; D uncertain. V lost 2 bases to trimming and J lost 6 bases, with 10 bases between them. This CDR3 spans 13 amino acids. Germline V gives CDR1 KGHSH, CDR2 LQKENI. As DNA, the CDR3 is TGTGCCAGCTCACCAGATTTGGGCGCTGAAGCTTTCTTT. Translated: CASSPDLGAEAFF. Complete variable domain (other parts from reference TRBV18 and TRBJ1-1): NAGVMQNPRHLVRRRGQEARLRCSPMKGHSHVYWYRQLPEEGLKFMVYLQKENIIDESGMPKERFSAEFPKEGPSILRIQQVVRGDSAAYFCASSPDLGAEAFFGQGTRLTVV.

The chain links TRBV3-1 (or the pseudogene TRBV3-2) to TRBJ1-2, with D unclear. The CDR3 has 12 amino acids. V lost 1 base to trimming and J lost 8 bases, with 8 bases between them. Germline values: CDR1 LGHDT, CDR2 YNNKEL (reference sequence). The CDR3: CASSQGSGGYTF. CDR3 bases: TGTGCCAGCAGCCAAGGATCGGGCGGCTACACCTTC.

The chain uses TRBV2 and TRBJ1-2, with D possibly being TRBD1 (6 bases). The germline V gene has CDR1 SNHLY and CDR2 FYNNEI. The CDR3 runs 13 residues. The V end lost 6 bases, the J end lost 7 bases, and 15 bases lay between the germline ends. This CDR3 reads CASRDVKGVGYTF. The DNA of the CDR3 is TGTGCCAGCAGGGACGTGAAGGGGGTTGGCTACACCTTC.

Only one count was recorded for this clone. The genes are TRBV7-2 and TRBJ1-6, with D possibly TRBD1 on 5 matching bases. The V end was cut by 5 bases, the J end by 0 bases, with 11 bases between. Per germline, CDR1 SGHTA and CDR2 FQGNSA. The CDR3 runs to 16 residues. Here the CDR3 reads CASSPGASSYNSPLHF. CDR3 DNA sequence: TGTGCCAGCAGCCCCGGGGCGAGCTCCTATAATTCACCCCTCCACTTT.

CDR3 sequence (DNA): TGCGCCAGCAGTATCGGGTTGACAGGTTCACCCCTCCACTTT. As protein: CASSIGLTGSPLHF. The J gene is TRBJ1-6, the V gene TRBV10-1; a possible D gene is TRBD1 (6 bases). The CDR3 length is 14 residues. Trimming took 5 bases from V and 9 from J, leaving 14 bases between them. Germline V gene data show CDR1 as WNHNN and CDR2 as SYGVQD (reference sequence).

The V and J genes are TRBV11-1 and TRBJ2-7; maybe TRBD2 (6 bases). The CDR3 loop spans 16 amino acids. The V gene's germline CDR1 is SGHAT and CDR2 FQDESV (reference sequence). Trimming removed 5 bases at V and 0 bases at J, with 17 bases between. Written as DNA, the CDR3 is TGTGCCAGCAGCCCTAGGAGGCAGGGACTCTCCTACGAGCAGTACTTC. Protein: CASSPRRQGLSYEQYF.

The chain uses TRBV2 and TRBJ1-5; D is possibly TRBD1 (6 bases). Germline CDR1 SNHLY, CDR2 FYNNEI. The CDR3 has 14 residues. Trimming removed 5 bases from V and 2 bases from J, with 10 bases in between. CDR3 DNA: TGTGCCAGCAGTCTAACAGGGCGCAATCAGCCCCAGCATTTT. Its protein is CASSLTGRNQPQHF.

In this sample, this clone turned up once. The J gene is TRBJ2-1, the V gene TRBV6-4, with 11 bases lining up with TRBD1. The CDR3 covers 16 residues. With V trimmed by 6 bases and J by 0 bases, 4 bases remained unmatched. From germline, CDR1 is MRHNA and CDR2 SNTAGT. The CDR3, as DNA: TGTGCCAGCAGAGCCGGGACAGGGGGCTCCTACAATGAGCAGTTCTTC. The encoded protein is CASRAGTGGSYNEQFF.

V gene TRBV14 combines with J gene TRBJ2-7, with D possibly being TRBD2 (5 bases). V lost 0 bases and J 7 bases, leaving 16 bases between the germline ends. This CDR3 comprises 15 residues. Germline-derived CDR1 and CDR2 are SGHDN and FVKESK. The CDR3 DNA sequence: TGTGCCAGCAGCCAAGATGTAGGAGGTCCGCGGGAGCAGTACTTC. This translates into CASSQDVGGPREQYF.

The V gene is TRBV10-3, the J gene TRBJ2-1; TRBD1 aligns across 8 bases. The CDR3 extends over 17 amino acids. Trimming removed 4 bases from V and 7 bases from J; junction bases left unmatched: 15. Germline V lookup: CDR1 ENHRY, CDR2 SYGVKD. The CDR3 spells CAISASTPGGGTNEQFF. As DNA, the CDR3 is TGTGCCATCAGTGCTTCAACCCCAGGGGGCGGCACGAATGAGCAGTTCTTC.

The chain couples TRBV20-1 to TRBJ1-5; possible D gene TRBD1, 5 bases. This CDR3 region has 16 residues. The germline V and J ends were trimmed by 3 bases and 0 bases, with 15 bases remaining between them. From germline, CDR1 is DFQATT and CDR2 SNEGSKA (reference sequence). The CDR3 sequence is CSASSRQTYSNQPQHF. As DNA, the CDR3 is TGCAGTGCTAGTAGTAGACAGACCTATAGCAATCAGCCCCAGCATTTT.

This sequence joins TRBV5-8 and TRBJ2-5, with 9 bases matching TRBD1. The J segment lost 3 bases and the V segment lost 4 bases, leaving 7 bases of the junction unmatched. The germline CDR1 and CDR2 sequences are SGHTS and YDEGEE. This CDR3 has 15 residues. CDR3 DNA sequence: TGTGCCAGCAGCCAGGGGACAGGGACCGAAGAGACCCAGTACTTC. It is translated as CASSQGTGTEETQYF.

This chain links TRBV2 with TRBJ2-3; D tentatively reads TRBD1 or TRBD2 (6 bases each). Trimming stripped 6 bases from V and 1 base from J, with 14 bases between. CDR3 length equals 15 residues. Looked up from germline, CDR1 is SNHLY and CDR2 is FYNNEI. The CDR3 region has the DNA TGTGCCAGCAGGAAAGGGGGGCCGGGCACAGATACGCAGTATTTT. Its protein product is CASRKGGPGTDTQYF.

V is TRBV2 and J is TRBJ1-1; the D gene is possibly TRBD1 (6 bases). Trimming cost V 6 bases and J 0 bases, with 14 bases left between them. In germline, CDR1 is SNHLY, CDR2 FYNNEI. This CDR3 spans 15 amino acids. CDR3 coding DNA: TGTGCCAGCAGGGGGGCCGGGACATTGAACACTGAAGCTTTCTTT. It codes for CASRGAGTLNTEAFF.

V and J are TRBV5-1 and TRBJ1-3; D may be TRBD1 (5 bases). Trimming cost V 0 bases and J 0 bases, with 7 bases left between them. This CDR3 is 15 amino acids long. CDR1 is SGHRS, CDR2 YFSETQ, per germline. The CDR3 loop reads CASSLETDSGNTIYF. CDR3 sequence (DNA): TGCGCCAGCAGCTTGGAGACAGACTCTGGAAACACCATATATTTT.

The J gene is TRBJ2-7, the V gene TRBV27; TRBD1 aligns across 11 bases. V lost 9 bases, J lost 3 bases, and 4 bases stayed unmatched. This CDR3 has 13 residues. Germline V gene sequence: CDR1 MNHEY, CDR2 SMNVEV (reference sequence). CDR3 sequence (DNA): TGTGCCAGTGGACAGGGGGCTAACTACGAGCAGTACTTC. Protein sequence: CASGQGANYEQYF.

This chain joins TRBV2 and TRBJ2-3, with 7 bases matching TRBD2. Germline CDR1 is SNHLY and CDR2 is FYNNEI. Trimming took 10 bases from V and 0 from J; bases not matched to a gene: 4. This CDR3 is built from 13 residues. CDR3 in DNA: TGTGCCATCCCAGCGGGAAGCACAGATACGCAGTATTTT. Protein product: CAIPAGSTDTQYF.

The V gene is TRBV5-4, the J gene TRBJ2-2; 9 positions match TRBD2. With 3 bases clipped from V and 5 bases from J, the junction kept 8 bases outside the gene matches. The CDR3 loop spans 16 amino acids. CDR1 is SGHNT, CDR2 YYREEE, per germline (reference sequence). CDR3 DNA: TGTGCCAGCAGCTCGGAGGCTAGCGGGAAGACCGGGGAGCTGTTTTTT. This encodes CASSSEASGKTGELFF.